The T cell receptor beta chain described here comes from a study of T-cell memory formation after mild COVID-19. The overall study: TCR clustering was largely donor specific.

The table lists this clonotype with a few counts. 5'RACE, which relied on constant-segment primers, yielded TCR alpha and TCR beta cDNA libraries carrying sample barcodes and UMIs. TCRdb re-analysed the 5' RACE reads in MiXCR, keeping a single row per CDR3 protein. The data hold 540,000 or so distinct CDR3 sequences, with roughly 20% observed a single time. Sequences were obtained from PBMCs or a T cell subset sorted from them (not recorded which). This receptor was obtained from an adult woman who had mild COVID-19 (a few samples of this study predate the infection). Cell type and time point are not known.

CDR3 sequence: CATSGGENTEAFF. DNA for the CDR3: TGTGCCACCTCGGGGGGGGAGAACACTGAAGCTTTCTTT. V is TRBV24-1 and J is TRBJ1-1; a possible D gene is TRBD1 (5 bases). The V end lost 9 bases, the J end lost 1 base, and 11 bases lay between the germline ends. The germline CDR1 and CDR2 sequences are KGHDR and SFDVKD. CDR3 length equals 13 residues.